What follows is one T cell receptor beta chain and its context. Its antigen is still unknown. Treatment defined: roughly 10-day PBMC culture with coronavirus spike peptide pools or control peptides (ViraFEST assay). Under the ViraFEST approach, antigen-specific T cells were expanded with peptide pools and TCRs subsequently sequenced. The data stem from a study of vaccination and CD4 T cells after COVID-19. Study at large: Nasal swab PCR showed SARS-CoV-2 in convalescent patients, fewer than 10 with mild and one with severe disease. Study-wide findings and caveats: Nearly all convalescent vaccine-specific clones, 304 of 307, recognized only SARS-CoV-2 spike.

Germline lookup yields CDR1 MNHNS and CDR2 SASEGT. The CDR3 length is 12 residues. The V and J ends lost 9 bases and 5 bases respectively, with 11 bases between them. Scientists ran DNA taken from cultured CD4+ T cells through the Oncomine TCR Beta short-read assay for sequencing. One entry per CDR3 protein, called by TCRdb with MiXCR from the PCR reads. The data show approximately 19,000 distinct CDR3 sequences, with roughly 45% seen just once and around an eighth held by the top ten. The receptor comes from a human donor who had recovered from COVID-19. V gene TRBV6-1 combines with J gene TRBJ1-5; D perhaps matches TRBD1 (6 bases). Sequenced input: CD4+ T cells from blood, cultured in vitro. This CDR3 reads CASKGGDQPQHF. The CDR3 coding sequence is TGTGCCAGTAAGGGGGGGGATCAGCCCCAGCATTTT.